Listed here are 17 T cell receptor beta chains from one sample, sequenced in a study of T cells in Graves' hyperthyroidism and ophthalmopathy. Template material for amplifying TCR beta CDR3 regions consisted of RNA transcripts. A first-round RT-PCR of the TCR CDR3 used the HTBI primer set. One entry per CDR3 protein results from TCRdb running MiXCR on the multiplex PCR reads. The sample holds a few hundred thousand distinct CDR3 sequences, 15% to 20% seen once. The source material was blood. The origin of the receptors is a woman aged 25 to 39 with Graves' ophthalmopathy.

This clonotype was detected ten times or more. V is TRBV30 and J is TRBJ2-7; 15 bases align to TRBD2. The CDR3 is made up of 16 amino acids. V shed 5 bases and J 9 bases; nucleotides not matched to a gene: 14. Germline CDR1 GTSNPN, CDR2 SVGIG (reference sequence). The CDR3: CAWDDTGLAGGTAQYF. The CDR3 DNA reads TGTGCCTGGGACGATACGGGACTAGCGGGAGGTACCGCGCAGTACTTC.

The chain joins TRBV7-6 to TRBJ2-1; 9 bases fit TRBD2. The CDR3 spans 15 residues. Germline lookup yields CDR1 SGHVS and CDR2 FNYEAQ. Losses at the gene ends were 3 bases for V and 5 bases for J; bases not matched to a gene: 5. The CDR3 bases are TGTGCCAGCAGCTTTAGGGCTAGCGGGAACAATGAGCAGTTCTTC. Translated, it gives CASSFRASGNNEQFF.

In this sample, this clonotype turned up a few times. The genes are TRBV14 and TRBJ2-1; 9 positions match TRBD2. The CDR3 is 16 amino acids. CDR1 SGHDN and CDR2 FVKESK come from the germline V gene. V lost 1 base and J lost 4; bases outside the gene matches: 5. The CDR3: CASSQGAGGPYNEQFF. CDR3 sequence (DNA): TGTGCCAGCAGCCAAGGCGCGGGAGGGCCGTACAATGAGCAGTTCTTC.

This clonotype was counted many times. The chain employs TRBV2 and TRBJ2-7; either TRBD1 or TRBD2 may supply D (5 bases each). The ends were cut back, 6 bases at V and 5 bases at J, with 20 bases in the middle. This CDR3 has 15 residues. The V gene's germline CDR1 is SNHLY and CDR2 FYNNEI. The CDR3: CASSHEIGAVHEQYF. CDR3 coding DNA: TGTGCCAGCAGCCATGAGATCGGGGCTGTCCACGAGCAGTACTTC.

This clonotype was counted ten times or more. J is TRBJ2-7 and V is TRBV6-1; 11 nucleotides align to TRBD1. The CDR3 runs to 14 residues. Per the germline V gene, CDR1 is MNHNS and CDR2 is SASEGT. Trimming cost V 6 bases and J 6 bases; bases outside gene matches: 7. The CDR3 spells CASSPWTGGGEQYF. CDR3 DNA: TGTGCCAGCAGCCCCTGGACAGGGGGCGGCGAGCAGTACTTC.

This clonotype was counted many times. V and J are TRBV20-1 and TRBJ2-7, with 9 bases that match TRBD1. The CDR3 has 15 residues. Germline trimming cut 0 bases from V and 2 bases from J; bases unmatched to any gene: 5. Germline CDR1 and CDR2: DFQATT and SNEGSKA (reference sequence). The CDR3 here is CSARDLQGATYEQYF. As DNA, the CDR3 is TGCAGTGCTAGAGATCTACAGGGGGCGACCTACGAGCAGTACTTC.

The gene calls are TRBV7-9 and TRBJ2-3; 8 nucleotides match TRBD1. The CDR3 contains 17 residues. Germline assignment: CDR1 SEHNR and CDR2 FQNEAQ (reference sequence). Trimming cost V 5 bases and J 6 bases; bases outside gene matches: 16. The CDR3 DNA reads TGTGCCAGCAGCCAGGGGGCTTCATTCCCTTTCATTGATACGCAGTATTTT. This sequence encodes CASSQGASFPFIDTQYF. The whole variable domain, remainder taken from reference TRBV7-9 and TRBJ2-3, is DTGVSQNPRHKITKRGQNVTFRCDPISEHNRLYWYRQTLGQGPEFLTYFQNEAQLEKSRLLSDRFSAERPKGSFSTLEIQRTEQGDSAMYLCASSQGASFPFIDTQYFGPGTRLTVL.

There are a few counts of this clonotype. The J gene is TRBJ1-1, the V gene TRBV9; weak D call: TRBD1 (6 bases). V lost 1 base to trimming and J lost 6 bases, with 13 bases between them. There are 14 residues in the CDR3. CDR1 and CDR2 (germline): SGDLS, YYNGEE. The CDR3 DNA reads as TGTGCCAGCAGCGTACAGGATGGGGGCGCTGAAGCTTTCTTT. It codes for CASSVQDGGAEAFF.

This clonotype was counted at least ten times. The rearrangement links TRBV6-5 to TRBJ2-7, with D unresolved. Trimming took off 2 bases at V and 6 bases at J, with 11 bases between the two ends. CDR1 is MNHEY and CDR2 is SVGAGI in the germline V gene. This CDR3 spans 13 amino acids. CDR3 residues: CASSYDGAGEQYF. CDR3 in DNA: TGTGCCAGCAGTTACGATGGAGCAGGCGAGCAGTACTTC.

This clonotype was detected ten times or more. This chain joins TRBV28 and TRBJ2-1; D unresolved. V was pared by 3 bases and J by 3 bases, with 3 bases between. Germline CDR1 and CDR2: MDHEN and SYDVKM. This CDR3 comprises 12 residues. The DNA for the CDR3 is TGTGCCAGCAGTTTGATCTACAATGAGCAGTTCTTC. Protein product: CASSLIYNEQFF.

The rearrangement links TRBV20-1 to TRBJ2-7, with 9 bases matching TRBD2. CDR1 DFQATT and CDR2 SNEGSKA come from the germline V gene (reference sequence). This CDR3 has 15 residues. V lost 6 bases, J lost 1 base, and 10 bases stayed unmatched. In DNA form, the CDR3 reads TGCAGTGCCACTGAAGGTCTAGCGGGATCCTACGAGCAGTACTTC. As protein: CSATEGLAGSYEQYF.

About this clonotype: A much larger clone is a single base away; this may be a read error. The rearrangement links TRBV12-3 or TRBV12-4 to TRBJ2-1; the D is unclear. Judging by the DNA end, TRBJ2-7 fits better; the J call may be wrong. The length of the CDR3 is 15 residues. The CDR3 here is CASSLRQISYNEQYF. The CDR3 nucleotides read TGTGCCAGCAGTTTACGGCAGATCTCCTACAATGAGCAGTACTTC.

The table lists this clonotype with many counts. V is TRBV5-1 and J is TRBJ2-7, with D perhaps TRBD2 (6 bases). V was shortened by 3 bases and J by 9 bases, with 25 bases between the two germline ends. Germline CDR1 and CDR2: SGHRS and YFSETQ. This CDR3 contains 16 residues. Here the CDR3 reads CASSSEPGRTEEGQYF. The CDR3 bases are TGCGCCAGCAGCTCGGAACCCGGGAGAACCGAAGAAGGGCAGTACTTC.

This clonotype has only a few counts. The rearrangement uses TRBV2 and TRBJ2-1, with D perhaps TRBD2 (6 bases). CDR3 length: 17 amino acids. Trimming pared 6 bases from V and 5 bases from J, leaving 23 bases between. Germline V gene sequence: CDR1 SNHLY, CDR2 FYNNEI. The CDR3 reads CASSVSGTRLLDNEQFF. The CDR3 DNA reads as TGTGCCAGCAGCGTTTCCGGGACTCGTCTACTCGACAATGAGCAGTTCTTC.

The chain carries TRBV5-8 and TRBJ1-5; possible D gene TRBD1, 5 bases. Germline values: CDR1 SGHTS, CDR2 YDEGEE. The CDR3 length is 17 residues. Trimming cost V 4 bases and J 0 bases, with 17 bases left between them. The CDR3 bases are TGTGCCAGCAGCGCGAGGGAGGGGACCCCTAGCAATCAGCCCCAGCATTTT. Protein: CASSAREGTPSNQPQHF.

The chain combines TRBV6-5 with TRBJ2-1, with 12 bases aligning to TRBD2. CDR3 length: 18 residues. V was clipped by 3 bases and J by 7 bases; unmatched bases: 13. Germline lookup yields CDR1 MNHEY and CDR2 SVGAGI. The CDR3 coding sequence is TGTGCCAGCAGTTATAATAGCCGACTAGCGGGAGAAGGGAATGAGCAGTTCTTC. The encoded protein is CASSYNSRLAGEGNEQFF.

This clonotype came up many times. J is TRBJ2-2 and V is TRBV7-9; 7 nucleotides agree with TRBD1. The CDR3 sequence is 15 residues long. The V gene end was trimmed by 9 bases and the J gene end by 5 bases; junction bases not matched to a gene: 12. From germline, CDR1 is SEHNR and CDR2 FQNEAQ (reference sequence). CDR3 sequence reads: CARGIGQADTGELFF. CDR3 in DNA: TGTGCCAGGGGAATTGGACAGGCCGATACCGGGGAGCTGTTTTTT. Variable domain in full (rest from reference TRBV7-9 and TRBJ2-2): DTGVSQNPRHKITKRGQNVTFRCDPISEHNRLYWYRQTLGQGPEFLTYFQNEAQLEKSRLLSDRFSAERPKGSFSTLEIQRTEQGDSAMYLCARGIGQADTGELFFGEGSRLTVL.